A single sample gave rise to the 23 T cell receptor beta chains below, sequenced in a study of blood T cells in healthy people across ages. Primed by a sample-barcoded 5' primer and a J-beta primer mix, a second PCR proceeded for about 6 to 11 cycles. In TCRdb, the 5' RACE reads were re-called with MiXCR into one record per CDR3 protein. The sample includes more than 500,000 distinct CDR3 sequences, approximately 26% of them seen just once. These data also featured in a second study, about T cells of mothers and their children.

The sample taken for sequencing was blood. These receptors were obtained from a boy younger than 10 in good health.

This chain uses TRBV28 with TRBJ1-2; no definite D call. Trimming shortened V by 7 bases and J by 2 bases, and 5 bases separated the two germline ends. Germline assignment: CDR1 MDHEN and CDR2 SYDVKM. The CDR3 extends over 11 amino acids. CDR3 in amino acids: CASNRNYGYTF. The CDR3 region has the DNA TGTGCCAGCAATAGGAACTATGGCTACACCTTC.

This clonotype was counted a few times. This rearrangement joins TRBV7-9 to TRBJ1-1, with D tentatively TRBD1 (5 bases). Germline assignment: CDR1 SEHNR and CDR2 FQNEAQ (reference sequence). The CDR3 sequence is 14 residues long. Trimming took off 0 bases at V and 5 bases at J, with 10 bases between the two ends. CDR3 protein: CASSLAGAVTEAFF. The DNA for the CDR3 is TGTGCCAGCAGCTTAGCTGGGGCCGTAACTGAAGCTTTCTTT. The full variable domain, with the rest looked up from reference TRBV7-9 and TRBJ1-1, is DTGVSQNPRHKITKRGQNVTFRCDPISEHNRLYWYRQTLGQGPEFLTYFQNEAQLEKSRLLSDRFSAERPKGSFSTLEIQRTEQGDSAMYLCASSLAGAVTEAFFGQGTRLTVV.

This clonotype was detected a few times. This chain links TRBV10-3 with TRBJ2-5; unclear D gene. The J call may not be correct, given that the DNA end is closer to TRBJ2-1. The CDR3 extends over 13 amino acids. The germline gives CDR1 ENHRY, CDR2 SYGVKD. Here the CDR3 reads CAIRGRVYNEQFF. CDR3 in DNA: TGTGCCATCAGGGGTCGAGTTTACAATGAGCAGTTCTTC.

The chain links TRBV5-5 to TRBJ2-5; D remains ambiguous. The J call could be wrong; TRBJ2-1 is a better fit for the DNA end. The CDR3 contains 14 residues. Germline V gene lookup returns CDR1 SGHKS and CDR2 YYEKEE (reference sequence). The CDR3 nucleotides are TGTGCCAGCAGCTTGGCCATGGGCTCAAATGAGCAGTTCTTC. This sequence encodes CASSLAMGSNEQFF.

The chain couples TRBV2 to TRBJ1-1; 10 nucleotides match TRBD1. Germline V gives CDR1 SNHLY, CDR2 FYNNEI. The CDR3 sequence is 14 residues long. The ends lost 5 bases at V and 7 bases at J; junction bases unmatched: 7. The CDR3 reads CASSSDRGTGEAFF. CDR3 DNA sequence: TGTGCCAGCAGTTCGGACAGGGGGACCGGTGAAGCTTTCTTT. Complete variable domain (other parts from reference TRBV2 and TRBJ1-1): EPEVTQTPSHQVTQMGQEVILRCVPISNHLYFYWYRQILGQKVEFLVSFYNNEISEKSEIFDDQFSVERPDGSNFTLKIRSTKLEDSAMYFCASSSDRGTGEAFFGQGTRLTVV.

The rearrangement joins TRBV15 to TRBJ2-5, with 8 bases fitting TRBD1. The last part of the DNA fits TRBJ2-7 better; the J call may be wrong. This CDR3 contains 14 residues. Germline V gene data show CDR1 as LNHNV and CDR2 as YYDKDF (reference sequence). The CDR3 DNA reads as TGTGCCACCAGCACCACAGGGGGTTCCTACGAGCAGTACTTC. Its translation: CATSTTGGSYEQYF.

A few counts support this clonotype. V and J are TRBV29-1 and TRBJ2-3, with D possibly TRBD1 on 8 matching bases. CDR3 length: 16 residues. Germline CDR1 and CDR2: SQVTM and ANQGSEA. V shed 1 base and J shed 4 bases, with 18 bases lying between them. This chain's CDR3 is CSVEGPQGGMADTQYF. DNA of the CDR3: TGCAGCGTTGAAGGACCACAGGGGGGGATGGCAGATACGCAGTATTTT.

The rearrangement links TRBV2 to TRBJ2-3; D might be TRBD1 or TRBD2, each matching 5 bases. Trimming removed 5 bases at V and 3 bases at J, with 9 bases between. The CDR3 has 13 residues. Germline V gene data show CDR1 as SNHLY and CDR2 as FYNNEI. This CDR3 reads CASSSGATDTQYF. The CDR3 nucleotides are TGTGCCAGCAGTTCCGGGGCTACAGATACGCAGTATTTT.

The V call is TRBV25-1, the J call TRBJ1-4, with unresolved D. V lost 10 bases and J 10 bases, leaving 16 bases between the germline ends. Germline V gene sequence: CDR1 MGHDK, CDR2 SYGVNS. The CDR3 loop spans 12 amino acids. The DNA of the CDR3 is TGTGCCATACAGACCCCTCGGGGAAAACTGTTTTTT. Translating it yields CAIQTPRGKLFF.

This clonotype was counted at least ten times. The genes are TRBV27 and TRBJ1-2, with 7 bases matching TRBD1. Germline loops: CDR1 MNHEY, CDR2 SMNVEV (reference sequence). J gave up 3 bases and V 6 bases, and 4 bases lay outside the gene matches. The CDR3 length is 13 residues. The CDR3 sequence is CASSHDRDYGYTF. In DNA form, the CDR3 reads TGTGCCAGCAGCCATGACAGGGACTATGGCTACACCTTC.

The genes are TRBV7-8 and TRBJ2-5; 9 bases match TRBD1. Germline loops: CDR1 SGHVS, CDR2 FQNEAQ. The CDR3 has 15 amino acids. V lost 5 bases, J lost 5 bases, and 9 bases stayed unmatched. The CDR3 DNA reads TGTGCCAGCAGCGAGAGACAGGGGGAGTGGGAGACCCAGTACTTC. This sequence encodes CASSERQGEWETQYF.

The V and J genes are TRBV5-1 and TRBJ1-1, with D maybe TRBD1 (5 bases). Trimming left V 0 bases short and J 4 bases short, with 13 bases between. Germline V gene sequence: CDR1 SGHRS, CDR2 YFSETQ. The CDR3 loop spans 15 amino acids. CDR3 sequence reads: CASSLVGLGTTEAFF. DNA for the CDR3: TGCGCCAGCAGCTTGGTCGGGCTTGGGACCACTGAAGCTTTCTTT.

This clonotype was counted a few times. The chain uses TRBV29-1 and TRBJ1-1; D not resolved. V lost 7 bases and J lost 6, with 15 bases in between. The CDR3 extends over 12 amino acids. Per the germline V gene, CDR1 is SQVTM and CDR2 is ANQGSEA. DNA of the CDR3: TGCAGCGCCGACGAGGTTTCCGCTGAAGCTTTCTTT. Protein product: CSADEVSAEAFF.

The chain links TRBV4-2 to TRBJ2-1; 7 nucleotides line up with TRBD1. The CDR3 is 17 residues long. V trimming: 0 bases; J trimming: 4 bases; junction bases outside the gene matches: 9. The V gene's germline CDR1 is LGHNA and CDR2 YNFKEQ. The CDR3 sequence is CASSQDGDSGPYNEQFF. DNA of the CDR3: TGTGCCAGCAGCCAAGATGGGGACAGCGGACCGTACAATGAGCAGTTCTTC.

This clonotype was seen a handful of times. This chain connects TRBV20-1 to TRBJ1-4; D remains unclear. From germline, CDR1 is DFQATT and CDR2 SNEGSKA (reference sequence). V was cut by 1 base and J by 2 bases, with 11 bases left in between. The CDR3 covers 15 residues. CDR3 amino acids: CSARGPLGTNEKLFF. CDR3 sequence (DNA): TGCAGTGCTAGAGGACCGTTGGGGACTAATGAAAAACTGTTTTTT.

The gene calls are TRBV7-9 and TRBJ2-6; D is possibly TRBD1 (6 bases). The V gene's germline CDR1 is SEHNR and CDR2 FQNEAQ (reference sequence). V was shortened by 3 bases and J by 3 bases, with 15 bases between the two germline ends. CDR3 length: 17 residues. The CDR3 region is CASSLGAGFVGANVLTF. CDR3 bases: TGTGCCAGCAGCTTGGGGGCAGGGTTTGTTGGGGCCAACGTCCTGACTTTC. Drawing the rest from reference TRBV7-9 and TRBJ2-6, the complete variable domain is DTGVSQNPRHKITKRGQNVTFRCDPISEHNRLYWYRQTLGQGPEFLTYFQNEAQLEKSRLLSDRFSAERPKGSFSTLEIQRTEQGDSAMYLCASSLGAGFVGANVLTFGAGSRLTVL.

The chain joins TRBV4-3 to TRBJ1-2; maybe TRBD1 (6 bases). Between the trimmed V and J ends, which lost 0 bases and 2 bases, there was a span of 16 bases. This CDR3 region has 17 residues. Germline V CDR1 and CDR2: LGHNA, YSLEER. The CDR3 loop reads CASSQERVVGQNYGYTF. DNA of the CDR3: TGCGCCAGCAGCCAAGAGCGCGTAGTCGGACAGAACTATGGCTACACCTTC.

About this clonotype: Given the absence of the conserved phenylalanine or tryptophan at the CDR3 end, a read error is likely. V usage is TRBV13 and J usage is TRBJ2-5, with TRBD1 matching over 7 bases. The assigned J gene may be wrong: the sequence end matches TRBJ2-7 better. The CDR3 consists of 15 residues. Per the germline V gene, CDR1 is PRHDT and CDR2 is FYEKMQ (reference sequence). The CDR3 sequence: CASSTGYRGTYEQYL. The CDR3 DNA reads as TGTGCCAGCAGCACTGGGTACAGGGGCACCTACGAGCAGTACCTC.

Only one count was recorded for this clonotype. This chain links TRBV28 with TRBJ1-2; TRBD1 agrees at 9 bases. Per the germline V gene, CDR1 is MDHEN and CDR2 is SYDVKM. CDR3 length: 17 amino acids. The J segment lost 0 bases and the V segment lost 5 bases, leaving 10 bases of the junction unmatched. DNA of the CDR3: TGTGCCAGCAGTCCTAGGGACAGGGAACCTTCTAACTATGGCTACACCTTC. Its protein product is CASSPRDREPSNYGYTF.

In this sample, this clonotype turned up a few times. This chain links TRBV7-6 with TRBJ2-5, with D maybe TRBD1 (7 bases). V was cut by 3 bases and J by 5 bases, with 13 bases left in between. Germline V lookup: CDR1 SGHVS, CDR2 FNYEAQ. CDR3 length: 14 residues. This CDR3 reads CASSFGQEGETQYF. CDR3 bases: TGTGCCAGCAGCTTCGGACAGGAGGGGGAGACCCAGTACTTC.

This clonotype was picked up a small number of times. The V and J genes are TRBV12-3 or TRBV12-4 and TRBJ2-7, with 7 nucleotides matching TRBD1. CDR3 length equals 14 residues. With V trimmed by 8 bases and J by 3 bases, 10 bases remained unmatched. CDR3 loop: CASSPQGDLYEQYF. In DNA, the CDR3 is TGTGCCAGCTCTCCCCAGGGGGACCTCTACGAGCAGTACTTC.

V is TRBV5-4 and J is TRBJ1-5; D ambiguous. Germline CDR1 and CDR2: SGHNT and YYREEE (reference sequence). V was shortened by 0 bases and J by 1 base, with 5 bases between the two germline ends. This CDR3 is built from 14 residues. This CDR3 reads CASSLAGSNQPQHF. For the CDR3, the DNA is TGTGCCAGCAGCTTGGCAGGAAGCAATCAGCCCCAGCATTTT.

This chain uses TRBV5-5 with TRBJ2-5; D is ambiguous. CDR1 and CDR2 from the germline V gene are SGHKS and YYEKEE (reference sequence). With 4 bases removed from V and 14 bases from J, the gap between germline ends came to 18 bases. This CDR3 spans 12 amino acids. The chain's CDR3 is CASSPSIHEQYF. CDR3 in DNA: TGTGCCAGCAGCCCCAGTATCCACGAGCAATACTTC.